This is a list of T cell receptor beta chains from one sample in a study of T cell responses to AZD1222 COVID-19 vaccine. Clones were read by immunoSEQ multiplex PCR, and TCRdb kept only the in-frame ones, dropping some. The profile shows about 150,000 clones, about 90% of them singletons. The sample was peripheral blood, taken 28 days after the second AZD1222 dose. Receptors originate from an adult who received the AZD1222 COVID-19 vaccine. CDR3s include the opening cysteine and the closing phenylalanine or tryptophan. Each record gives: J gene, D gene, clone size, V gene, CDR3 protein, CDR3 DNA. The D gene is left open where the match is weak. Clone size is given for some rows only: seen once, a few or many times, or a class if the clone is expanded.

>TRBJ2-1|TRBD1|-|TRBV2
CASAGTELGNEQFF
TGTGCCAGCGCCGGGACAGAACTAGGGAATGAGCAGTTCTTC
>TRBJ2-1|-|-|TRBV3-1/TRBV3-2
CASSQGYNEQFF
TGTGCCAGCAGCCAAGGGTACAATGAGCAGTTCTTC
>TRBJ2-1|TRBD2|-|TRBV24-1
CATSEPASGRGNEQFF
TGTGCCACCAGTGAGCCGGCTAGCGGGAGAGGGAATGAGCAGTTCTTC
>TRBJ1-2|-|-|TRBV5-1
CASSLADSSRQVYGYTF
TGCGCCAGCAGCTTGGCCGACTCGAGTCGACAGGTCTATGGCTACACCTTC
>TRBJ2-7|-|-|TRBV11-2
CASKRAPPYEQYF
TGTGCCAGCAAGAGGGCCCCACCCTACGAGCAGTACTTC
>TRBJ1-2|-|-|TRBV19
CASSPRWQDYGYTF
TGTGCCAGTAGTCCCCGCTGGCAGGACTATGGCTACACCTTC
>TRBJ2-7|-|-|TRBV6-2/TRBV6-3
CASSYGGRQDSYEQYF
TGTGCCAGCAGTTACGGGGGGAGGCAGGACTCCTACGAGCAGTACTTC
>TRBJ2-7|-|-|TRBV7-2
CASSEGRGHIYEQYF
TGTGCCAGCAGCGAAGGCAGGGGACATATCTACGAGCAGTACTTC
>TRBJ2-1|-|-|TRBV19
CASSMTPGGGNEQFF
TGTGCCAGTAGTATGACGCCCGGTGGGGGGAATGAGCAGTTCTTC
>TRBJ1-5|TRBD1|once|TRBV28
CASSPFGQGAYQPQHF
TGTGCCAGCAGTCCGTTCGGACAGGGGGCATATCAGCCCCAGCATTTT
>TRBJ2-6|-|-|TRBV7-3
CASGANVLTF
TGTGCCAGCGGGGCCAACGTCCTGACTTTC
>TRBJ1-2|TRBD1|-|TRBV5-1
CASSLALGTVSYTF
TGCGCCAGCAGCTTGGCCCTTGGGACAGTCTCCTACACCTTC
>TRBJ1-5|-|-|TRBV27
CASRPGWGVSNQPQHF
TGTGCCAGCAGACCTGGTTGGGGAGTAAGCAATCAGCCCCAGCATTTT
>TRBJ1-5|-|once|TRBV6-1
CASSEVVTQPQHF
TGTGCCAGCAGTGAAGTGGTCACCCAGCCCCAGCATTTT
>TRBJ2-1|-|-|TRBV27
CASRRGGLYNEQFF
TGTGCCAGCAGACGGGGAGGACTCTACAATGAGCAGTTCTTC
>TRBJ1-6|-|-|TRBV15
CATSTRARNSPLHF
TGTGCCACCAGCACCCGGGCCAGAAATTCACCCCTCCACTTT
>TRBJ1-4|-|-|TRBV19
CASSPGGQTNEKLFF
TGTGCCAGTAGCCCGGGCGGACAAACTAATGAAAAACTGTTTTTT
>TRBJ1-5|-|-|TRBV6-5
CASSYSQGNQPQHF
TGTGCCAGCAGTTACTCGCAGGGAAATCAGCCCCAGCATTTT
>TRBJ1-2|-|-|TRBV7-2
CASSLGHLGAYGYTF
TGTGCCAGCAGCTTAGGGCACTTAGGGGCCTATGGCTACACCTTC
>TRBJ1-2|-|-|TRBV3-1/TRBV3-2
CASSQDQAGGHGYTF
TGTGCCAGCAGCCAAGATCAGGCAGGAGGCCATGGCTACACCTTC
>TRBJ2-5|TRBD1|medium-sized|TRBV28
CASSFRTGGAIETQYF
TGTGCCAGCAGTTTTAGGACAGGGGGCGCGATAGAGACCCAGTACTTC
>TRBJ2-7|TRBD1|-|TRBV6-5
CASSYSRRGPQYEQYF
TGTGCCAGCAGTTACTCCCGCAGGGGGCCCCAATACGAGCAGTACTTC